The 14 T cell receptor beta chains listed next were all sequenced from one sample in a study of control samples from healthy donors and cancer patients (dated by TCRdb to about 2020). The library was built by means of the immunoSEQ multiplex PCR assay. TCRdb mirrors the immuneACCESS table, restricted to in-frame sequences. Some clones are absent from its copies; in checked studies, under half trace to an unresolved V gene, and the reason for the others is unknown. This sample comprises tens of thousands of clones, around 87% of them detected only once. The ten largest make up roughly a fifth of the sample. Material for sequencing was blood. The receptors shown here come from a man over 45 in good health.

V and J are TRBV7-2 and TRBJ2-7; 12 bases line up with TRBD2. Germline CDR1 is SGHTA and CDR2 is FQGNSA. The J segment lost 2 bases and the V segment lost 0 bases, leaving 5 bases of the junction unmatched. The CDR3 length is 17 residues. The chain's CDR3 is CASSLASTSGSAYEQYF. CDR3 nucleotides: TGTGCCAGCAGCTTAGCCTCGACTAGCGGGAGTGCCTACGAGCAGTACTTC. Based on the CDR3 plus reference TRBV7-2 and TRBJ2-7, the full variable domain is GAGVSQSPSNKVTEKGKDVELRCDPISGHTALYWYRQSLGQGLEFLIYFQGNSAPDKSGLPSDRFSAERTGGSVSTLTIQRTQQEDSAVYLCASSLASTSGSAYEQYFGPGTRLTVT.

The rearrangement joins TRBV28 to TRBJ2-7; 11 bases are shared with TRBD1. V shed 7 bases, J shed 1 base, and the junction held 6 bases outside the gene matches. Germline V gene data show CDR1 as MDHEN and CDR2 as SYDVKM. The CDR3 totals 15 residues. CDR3 coding DNA: TGTGCCAGCACCCGGACAGGGGGCGCATCCTACGAGCAGTACGTC. Protein: CASTRTGGASYEQYV.

This sequence joins TRBV5-1 and TRBJ2-3; perhaps TRBD2 as D (6 bases). Trimming shortened V by 10 bases and J by 0 bases, and 18 bases separated the two germline ends. The germline V gene has CDR1 SGHRS and CDR2 YFSETQ. This CDR3 is 15 amino acids long. Written as DNA, the CDR3 is TGCGCCGTACGTAGCGGCATCTCTAGCACAGATACGCAGTATTTT. Translating gives CAVRSGISSTDTQYF.

This chain uses TRBV10-3 with TRBJ1-5, with D unclear. This CDR3 is built from 14 residues. CDR1 and CDR2 (germline): ENHRY, SYGVKD. V was pared by 2 bases and J by 3 bases, with 8 bases between. The CDR3 nucleotides are TGTGCCATCAGTGAGGCTGTGGACAATCAGCCCCAGCATTTT. This gives the protein CAISEAVDNQPQHF.

This rearrangement joins TRBV4-3 to TRBJ1-6; TRBD1 matches at 8 bases. Losses at the gene ends were 1 base for V and 14 bases for J; bases not matched to a gene: 7. The germline gives CDR1 LGHNA, CDR2 YSLEER. The CDR3 has 14 residues. The CDR3: CASSQVSGGSSLHF. The CDR3 DNA sequence: TGCGCCAGCAGCCAAGTGTCAGGGGGCAGTTCCCTCCACTTT.

The rearrangement links TRBV19 to TRBJ2-2, with D uncertain. V was shortened by 3 bases and J by 9 bases, with 5 bases between the two germline ends. Per germline, CDR1 LNHDA and CDR2 SQIVND (reference sequence). The CDR3 loop spans 11 amino acids. CDR3 in amino acids: CASSIFRELFF. The CDR3 coding sequence is TGTGCCAGTAGTATTTTTAGGGAGCTGTTTTTT. The complete variable domain, with remaining parts taken from reference TRBV19 and TRBJ2-2, reads DGGITQSPKYLFRKEGQNVTLSCEQNLNHDAMYWYRQDPGQGLRLIYYSQIVNDFQKGDIAEGYSVSREKKESFPLTVTSAQKNPTAFYLCASSIFRELFFGEGSRLTVL.

The gene calls are TRBV9 and TRBJ2-6; 8 bases line up with TRBD1. CDR1 is SGDLS, CDR2 YYNGEE, per germline. V was pared by 4 bases and J by 0 bases, with 21 bases of the junction left unmatched. CDR3 length: 22 amino acids. The CDR3 DNA reads as TGTGCCAGCAGCCTCGGACCGGACAGGGCGGCGGGAATTCTCTCTGGGGCCAACGTCCTGACTTTC. Translated: CASSLGPDRAAGILSGANVLTF.

The chain employs TRBV5-8 and TRBJ1-4; tentatively, D is TRBD1 (6 bases). CDR3 length: 14 amino acids. Germline CDR1 is SGHTS and CDR2 is YDEGEE. V gave up 5 bases and J gave up 4 bases, with 12 bases separating them. The CDR3 is CASRGDRFNEKLFF. As DNA, the CDR3 is TGTGCCAGCAGAGGAGACAGGTTTAATGAAAAACTGTTTTTT.

This clone was seen a few times. This chain connects TRBV4-2 to TRBJ2-3; tentative D call: TRBD2 (5 bases). The CDR3 is 16 residues long. V was pared by 6 bases and J by 6 bases, with 22 bases between. Germline-derived CDR1 and CDR2 are LGHNA and YNFKEQ. CDR3 loop: CASSLSARTPGDTQYF. CDR3 nucleotide sequence: TGTGCCAGCAGTTTGAGTGCTCGGACTCCAGGTGATACGCAGTATTTT.

The chain couples TRBV6-1 to TRBJ1-4; D ambiguous. Germline values: CDR1 MNHNS, CDR2 SASEGT. The CDR3 totals 16 residues. The V and J ends lost 4 bases and 0 bases respectively, with 12 bases between them. The CDR3 coding sequence is TGTGCCAGCAGTGCACAATCCCCGGCAACTAATGAAAAACTGTTTTTT. Encoded protein: CASSAQSPATNEKLFF.

The chain is built from TRBV5-1 and TRBJ1-3, with no clear D. Trimming left V 0 bases short and J 1 base short, with 5 bases between. This CDR3 comprises 14 residues. CDR1 SGHRS and CDR2 YFSETQ come from the germline V gene. In nucleotides, the CDR3 is TGCGCCAGCAGCTTGGAAAATTCTGGAAACACCATATATTTT. It encodes CASSLENSGNTIYF.

There are a few counts of this clone. V gene TRBV9 combines with J gene TRBJ1-1; D remains unclear. The CDR3 is made up of 14 amino acids. Germline assignment: CDR1 SGDLS and CDR2 YYNGEE. The ends were cut back, 0 bases at V and 2 bases at J, with 8 bases in the middle. For the CDR3, the DNA is TGTGCCAGCAGCGTAGTGGCGGGAAACACTGAAGCTTTCTTT. Translation gives CASSVVAGNTEAFF.

V usage is TRBV29-1 and J usage is TRBJ1-1; 10 bases are a match to TRBD1. This CDR3 has 13 residues. Looked up from germline, CDR1 is SQVTM and CDR2 is ANQGSEA. V trimming: 7 bases; J trimming: 1 base; junction bases outside the gene matches: 3. The CDR3 DNA reads as TGCAGCGCCCGACAGGGGGCGAACACTGAAGCTTTCTTT. Its protein product is CSARQGANTEAFF.

CDR3 coding DNA: TGTGCCAGCAGTATTACAGGGGGCTACGCCGGGGAGCTGTTTTTT. Translating gives CASSITGGYAGELFF. The V and J genes are TRBV27 and TRBJ2-2; 9 nucleotides align to TRBD1. The CDR3 consists of 15 residues. Germline V CDR1 and CDR2: MNHEY, SMNVEV (reference sequence). The V and J ends lost 5 bases and 6 bases, in that order; junction bases with no gene match: 7.